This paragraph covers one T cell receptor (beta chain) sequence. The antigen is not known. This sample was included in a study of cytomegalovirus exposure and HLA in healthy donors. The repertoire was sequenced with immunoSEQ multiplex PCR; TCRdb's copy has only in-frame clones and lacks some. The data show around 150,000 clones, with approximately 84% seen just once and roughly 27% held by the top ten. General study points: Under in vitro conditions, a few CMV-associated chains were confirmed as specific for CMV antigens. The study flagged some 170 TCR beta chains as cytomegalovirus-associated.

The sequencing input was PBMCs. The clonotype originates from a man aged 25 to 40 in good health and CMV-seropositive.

The CDR3 nucleotides are TGTGCCAGCAGCCGGGGACTAGCGGGGGGCCTCATCACAGATACGCAGTATTTT. Translation gives CASSRGLAGGLITDTQYF. The genes are TRBV9 and TRBJ2-3; 15 bases are a match to TRBD2. V shed 4 bases and J 2 bases; nucleotides not matched to a gene: 8. Germline V CDR1 and CDR2: SGDLS, YYNGEE. The CDR3 runs 18 residues.